A selection of T cell receptor beta chains follows, all from one sample in a study of CD8+CD57+ T cells in acquired aplastic anemia. Each CDR3 protein is one row after TCRdb ran MiXCR on the reads. The sample contains more than 15,000 distinct CDR3 sequences, 30% to 45% of which appear only once. Specimen: CD8+CD57+ T cells sorted from PBMCs. Every receptor here comes from a human donor with aplastic anemia. Both conserved end residues are part of each CDR3. The D gene is left open where the match is weak. Not all rows give a size; the values are once, few, many and, for expanded clones, a class.

clone_size	v_call	d_call	j_call	cdr3_length	cdr3_aa	cdr3_nt
NA	TRBV16	NA	TRBJ2-1	13	CAWGQGAYNEQFF	TGTGCCTGGGGGCAGGGTGCCTACAATGAGCAGTTCTTC
NA	TRBV3-1	NA	TRBJ1-1	15	CASSQLGGGNTEAFF	TGTGCCAGCAGCCAATTGGGGGGGGGGAACACTGAAGCTTTCTTT
few	TRBV19	NA	TRBJ2-7	13	CASSIGQSYEQYF	TGTGCCAGTAGTATAGGACAGTCCTACGAGCAGTACTTC
NA	TRBV24-1	NA	TRBJ2-3	16	CATSDFLSGTLDTQYF	TGTGCCACCAGTGATTTCTTATCCGGGACTTTAGATACGCAGTATTTT
many	TRBV7-9	NA	TRBJ2-7	13	CASSARTGYEQYF	TGTGCCAGCAGCGCCCGGACTGGCTACGAGCAGTACTTC
few	TRBV5-6	NA	TRBJ2-7	15	CASSTAHTSSYEQYF	TGTGCCAGCAGCACCGCTCATACGAGCTCCTACGAGCAGTACTTC
NA	TRBV5-4	NA	TRBJ2-7	14	CASSLGGNPYEQYF	TGTGCCAGCAGCCTGGGCGGGAACCCCTACGAGCAGTACTTC
NA	TRBV11-2	NA	TRBJ1-3	12	CASSLAARTIYF	TGTGCCAGCAGCTTAGCCGCCAGGACCATATATTTT
few	TRBV2	NA	TRBJ2-2	13	CASRSGFTGELFF	TGTGCCAGCAGGTCGGGGTTCACCGGGGAGCTGTTTTTT
medium-sized	TRBV20-1	TRBD1	TRBJ1-5	15	CSATRDRGLGQPQHF	TGCAGTGCTACCCGTGACAGGGGGCTTGGTCAGCCCCAGCATTTT
once	TRBV7-6	TRBD2	TRBJ2-1	15	CASSLAGGTYNEQFF	TGTGCCAGCAGCTTAGCGGGAGGGACCTACAATGAGCAGTTCTTC
NA	TRBV19	NA	TRBJ2-1	13	CASSIEAYNEQFF	TGTGCCAGTAGTATCGAGGCTTACAATGAGCAGTTCTTC
many	TRBV11-2	NA	TRBJ2-1	12	CASSLVPNEQFF	TGTGCCAGCAGCTTAGTTCCGAATGAGCAGTTCTTC
NA	TRBV20-1	NA	TRBJ2-3	16	CSAKDPLYDITDTQYF	TGCAGTGCTAAGGACCCCCTCTATGACATCACAGATACGCAGTATTTT